The 12 T cell receptor beta chains in this list originate from one sample, sequenced in a study of CD8 T cells in Susac syndrome. Reverse transcription of roughly 0.5 to 1 ug RNA used random hexamers. Via MiXCR, TCRdb re-called the immunoSEQ multiplex PCR reads, giving one row per CDR3 protein. The table has fewer than 250,000 distinct CDR3 sequences, about 90% seen once. Sequenced: CD8+ T cells from PBMCs. The receptors stem from a human donor with multiple sclerosis.

This sequence joins TRBV9 and TRBJ1-2; unclear D gene. V was trimmed by 1 base and J by 3 bases, leaving 13 bases between them. The CDR3 extends over 15 amino acids. Germline CDR1 SGDLS, CDR2 YYNGEE. The CDR3 coding sequence is TGTGCCAGCAGCGTAATTTCGCAGGACCACTATGGCTACACCTTC. Translation gives CASSVISQDHYGYTF.

The chain recombines TRBV15 with TRBJ2-2, with D possibly matching TRBD2 (5 bases). The CDR3 covers 15 residues. Germline-derived CDR1 and CDR2 are LNHNV and YYDKDF (reference sequence). V was clipped by 1 base and J by 4 bases, with 10 bases between them. The DNA of the CDR3 is TGTGCCACCAGCAGAGGGGAGTCGGGCACCGGGGAGCTGTTTTTT. Amino acids: CATSRGESGTGELFF.

This sequence joins TRBV7-9 and TRBJ2-1, with TRBD2 matching over 7 bases. The germline gives CDR1 SEHNR, CDR2 FQNEAQ (reference sequence). Unmatched junction bases numbered 9, after V lost 8 bases and J lost 2 bases. This CDR3 is built from 15 residues. The DNA of the CDR3 is TGTGCCAGCCGAGGCGCTAGCGGAACCTACAATGAGCAGTTCTTC. The encoded protein is CASRGASGTYNEQFF.

The rearrangement joins TRBV10-3 to TRBJ1-2; the D is unclear. The CDR3 is made up of 13 amino acids. V was cut by 4 bases and J by 4 bases, with 10 bases left in between. Germline-derived CDR1 and CDR2 are ENHRY and SYGVKD. In DNA, the CDR3 is TGTGCCATCAGTGGGGAGGAAGTCTATGGCTACACCTTC. Translation: CAISGEEVYGYTF.

The CDR3 loop reads CASSVRMNTEAFF. The CDR3 DNA is TGCGCCAGCAGTGTTAGGATGAACACTGAAGCTTTCTTT. The chain has TRBV10-2 and TRBJ1-1; D not resolved. Germline-derived CDR1 and CDR2 are WSHSY and SAAADI. The CDR3 runs to 13 residues. V gave up 4 bases and J gave up 0 bases, with 6 bases separating them.

This rearrangement joins TRBV2 to TRBJ2-1; 7 bases map to TRBD1. V dropped 10 bases and J dropped 13; count of bases not matched to a gene: 7. Per germline, CDR1 SNHLY and CDR2 FYNNEI. The CDR3 runs 10 residues. The CDR3 is CATTDRVQFF. The CDR3 DNA reads TGTGCCACCACAGACAGGGTCCAGTTCTTC.

This clonotype has a single count. V usage is TRBV6-6 and J usage is TRBJ2-7; D remains unclear. This CDR3 has 12 amino acids. Germline V gene lookup returns CDR1 MNHNY and CDR2 SVGAGI (reference sequence). Trimming left V 2 bases short and J 0 bases short, with 2 bases between. The CDR3 nucleotides read TGTGCCAGCAGTTACGCCTCCTACGAGCAGTACTTC. Its translation: CASSYASYEQYF.

The chain links TRBV19 to TRBJ1-1, with D unresolved. Germline CDR1 LNHDA, CDR2 SQIVND (reference sequence). Trimming shortened V by 4 bases and J by 8 bases, and 11 bases separated the two germline ends. CDR3 length: 12 residues. CDR3 sequence: CASSTASVEAFF. In DNA form, the CDR3 reads TGTGCCAGTAGTACCGCGTCGGTAGAAGCTTTCTTT.

The V gene is TRBV7-2, the J gene TRBJ2-5, with 7 bases fitting TRBD2. The CDR3 loop spans 12 amino acids. Trimming took 3 bases from V and 5 from J; bases not matched to a gene: 0. Germline CDR1 is SGHTA and CDR2 is FQGNSA. CDR3 protein: CASSFGGETQYF. CDR3 in DNA: TGTGCCAGCAGCTTCGGGGGGGAGACCCAGTACTTC.

This chain links TRBV24-1 with TRBJ1-2; maybe TRBD1 (5 bases). Germline CDR1 KGHDR, CDR2 SFDVKD. There are 15 residues in the CDR3. Trimming removed 3 bases from V and 7 bases from J, with 17 bases in between. The CDR3 is CATSDGSAGSAGYTF. In nucleotides, the CDR3 is TGTGCCACCAGTGATGGTTCGGCAGGGTCGGCTGGCTACACCTTC.

The chain couples TRBV2 to TRBJ2-5, with 9 bases that match TRBD1. Germline values: CDR1 SNHLY, CDR2 FYNNEI. This CDR3 has 16 amino acids. The trim removed 4 bases at V and 6 bases at J, leaving 12 bases unmatched. The CDR3 sequence: CASSAYRDRDWKTQYF. CDR3 sequence (DNA): TGTGCCAGCAGTGCGTACCGGGACAGGGATTGGAAGACCCAGTACTTC.

This clonotype showed up just a few times. CDR3 bases: TGTGCCAGCAGTTTATCCGGGTATCAGCCCCAGCATTTT. It encodes CASSLSGYQPQHF. The V and J genes are TRBV27 and TRBJ1-5; D not resolved. V dropped 0 bases and J dropped 5 bases, with 5 bases sitting between them. The CDR3 spans 13 residues. CDR1 and CDR2 from the germline V gene are MNHEY and SMNVEV (reference sequence).